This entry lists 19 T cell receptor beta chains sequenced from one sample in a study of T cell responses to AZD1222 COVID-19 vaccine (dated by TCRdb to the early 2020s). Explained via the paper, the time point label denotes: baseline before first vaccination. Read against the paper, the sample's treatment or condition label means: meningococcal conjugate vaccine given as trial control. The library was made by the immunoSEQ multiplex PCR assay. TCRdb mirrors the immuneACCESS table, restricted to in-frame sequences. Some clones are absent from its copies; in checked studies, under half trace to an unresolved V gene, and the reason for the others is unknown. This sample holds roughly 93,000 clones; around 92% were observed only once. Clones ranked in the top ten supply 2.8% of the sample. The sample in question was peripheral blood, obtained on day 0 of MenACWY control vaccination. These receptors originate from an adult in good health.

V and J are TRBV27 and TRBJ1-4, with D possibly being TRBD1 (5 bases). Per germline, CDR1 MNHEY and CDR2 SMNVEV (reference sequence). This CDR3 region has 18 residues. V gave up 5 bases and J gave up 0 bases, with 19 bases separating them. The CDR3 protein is CASSLRYRTYSTNEKLFF. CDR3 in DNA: TGTGCCAGCAGTCTGAGGTACAGGACCTACTCAACTAATGAAAAACTGTTTTTT.

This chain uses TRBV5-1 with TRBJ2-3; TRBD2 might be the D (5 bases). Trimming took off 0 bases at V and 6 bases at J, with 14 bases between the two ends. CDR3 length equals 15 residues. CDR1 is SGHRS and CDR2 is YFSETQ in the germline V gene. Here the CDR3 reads CASSLARIPGDTQYF. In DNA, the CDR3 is TGCGCCAGCAGCTTGGCCAGGATACCGGGGGATACGCAGTATTTT. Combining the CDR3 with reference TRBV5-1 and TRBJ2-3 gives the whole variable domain KAGVTQTPRYLIKTRGQQVTLSCSPISGHRSVSWYQQTPGQGLQFLFEYFSETQRNKGNFPGRFSGRQFSNSRSEMNVSTLELGDSALYLCASSLARIPGDTQYFGPGTRLTVL.

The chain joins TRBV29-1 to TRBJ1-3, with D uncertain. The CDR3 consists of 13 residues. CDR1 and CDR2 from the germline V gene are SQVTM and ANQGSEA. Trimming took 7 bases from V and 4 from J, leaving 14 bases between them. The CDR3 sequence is CSAPGGSGNTIYF. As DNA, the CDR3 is TGCAGCGCTCCAGGAGGGTCAGGAAACACCATATATTTT.

CDR3 sequence reads: CASSPTLGTDQPQHF. The CDR3, as DNA: TGTGCCAGCAGTCCAACCCTTGGGACGGATCAGCCCCAGCATTTT. V is TRBV28 and J is TRBJ1-5, with D possibly matching TRBD1 (5 bases). The V end was cut by 5 bases, the J end by 5 bases, with 16 bases between. The CDR3 runs to 15 residues. Germline values: CDR1 MDHEN, CDR2 SYDVKM.

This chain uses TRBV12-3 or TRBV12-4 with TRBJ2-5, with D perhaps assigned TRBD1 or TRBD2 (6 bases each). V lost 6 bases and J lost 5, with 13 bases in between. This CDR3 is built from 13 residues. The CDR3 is CASRPTGGETQYF. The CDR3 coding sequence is TGTGCCAGCAGACCGACAGGAGGGGAGACCCAGTACTTC.

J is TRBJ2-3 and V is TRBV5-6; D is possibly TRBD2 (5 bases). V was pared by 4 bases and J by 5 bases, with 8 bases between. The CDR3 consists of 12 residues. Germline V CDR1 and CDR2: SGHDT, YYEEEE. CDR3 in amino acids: CASSAAGDTQYF. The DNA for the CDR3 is TGTGCCAGCAGCGCGGCGGGAGATACGCAGTATTTT.

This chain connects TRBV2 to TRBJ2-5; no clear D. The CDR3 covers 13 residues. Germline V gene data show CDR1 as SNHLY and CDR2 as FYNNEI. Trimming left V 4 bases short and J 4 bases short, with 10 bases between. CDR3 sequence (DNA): TGTGCCAGCAGTGGGCAGTATGGAGAGACCCAGTACTTC. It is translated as CASSGQYGETQYF.

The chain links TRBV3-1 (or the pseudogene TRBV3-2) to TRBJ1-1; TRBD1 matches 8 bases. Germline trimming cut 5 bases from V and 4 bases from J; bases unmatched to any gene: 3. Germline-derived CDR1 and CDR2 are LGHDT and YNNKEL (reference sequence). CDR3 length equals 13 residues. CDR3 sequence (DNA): TGTGCCAGCAGCAAAGGACAGGGCACTGAAGCTTTCTTT. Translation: CASSKGQGTEAFF.

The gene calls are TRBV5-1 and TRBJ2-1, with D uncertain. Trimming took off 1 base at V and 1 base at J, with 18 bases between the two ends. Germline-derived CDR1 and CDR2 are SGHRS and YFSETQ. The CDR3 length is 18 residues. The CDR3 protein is CASSLNPSSRRSYNEQFF. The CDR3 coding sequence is TGCGCCAGCAGCTTGAATCCCTCCTCTAGGCGGTCCTACAATGAGCAGTTCTTC.

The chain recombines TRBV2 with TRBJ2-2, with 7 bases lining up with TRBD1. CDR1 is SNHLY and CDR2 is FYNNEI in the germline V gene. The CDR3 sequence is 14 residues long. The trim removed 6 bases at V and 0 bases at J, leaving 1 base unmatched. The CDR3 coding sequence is TGTGCCAGCAGGACAGGGCCGAACACCGGGGAGCTGTTTTTT. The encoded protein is CASRTGPNTGELFF.

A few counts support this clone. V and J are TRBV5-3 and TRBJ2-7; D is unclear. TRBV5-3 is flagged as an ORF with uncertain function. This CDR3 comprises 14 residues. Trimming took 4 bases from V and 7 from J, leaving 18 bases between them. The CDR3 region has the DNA TGTGCCAGAAGCCCGGGTATAGCTGTGTATGAGCAGTACTTC. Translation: CARSPGIAVYEQYF.

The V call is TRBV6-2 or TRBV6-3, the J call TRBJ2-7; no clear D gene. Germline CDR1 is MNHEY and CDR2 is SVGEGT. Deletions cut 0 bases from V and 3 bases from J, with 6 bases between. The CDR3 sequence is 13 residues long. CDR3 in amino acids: CASSYSDLYEQYF. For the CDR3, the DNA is TGTGCCAGCAGTTACTCCGATCTCTACGAGCAGTACTTC.

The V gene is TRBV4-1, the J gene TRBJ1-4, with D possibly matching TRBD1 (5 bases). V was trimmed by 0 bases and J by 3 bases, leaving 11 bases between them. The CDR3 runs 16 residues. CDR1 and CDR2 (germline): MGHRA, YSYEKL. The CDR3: CASSQEEGRPNEKLFF. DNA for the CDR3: TGCGCCAGCAGCCAAGAAGAGGGACGGCCTAATGAAAAACTGTTTTTT.

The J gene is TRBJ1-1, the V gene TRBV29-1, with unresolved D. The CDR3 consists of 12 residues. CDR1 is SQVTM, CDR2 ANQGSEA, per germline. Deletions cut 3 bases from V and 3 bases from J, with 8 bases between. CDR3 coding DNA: TGCAGCGTTGACAAGGACTACACTGAAGCTTTCTTT. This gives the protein CSVDKDYTEAFF.

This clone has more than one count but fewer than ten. CDR3 sequence: CASSITSNTGELFF. CDR3 DNA: TGTGCCAGCAGCATAACAAGTAACACCGGGGAGCTGTTTTTT. The chain uses TRBV7-9 and TRBJ2-2, with D unresolved. The length of the CDR3 is 14 residues. Per the germline V gene, CDR1 is SEHNR and CDR2 is FQNEAQ (reference sequence). Trimming shortened V by 5 bases and J by 2 bases, and 9 bases separated the two germline ends.

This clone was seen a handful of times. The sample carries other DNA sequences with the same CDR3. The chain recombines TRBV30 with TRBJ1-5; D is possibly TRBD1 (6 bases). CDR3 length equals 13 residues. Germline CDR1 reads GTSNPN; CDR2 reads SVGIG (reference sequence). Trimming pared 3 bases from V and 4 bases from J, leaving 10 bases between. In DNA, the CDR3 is TGTGCCTGGAGCCTACAGGGAAATCAGCCCCAGCATTTT. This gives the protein CAWSLQGNQPQHF.

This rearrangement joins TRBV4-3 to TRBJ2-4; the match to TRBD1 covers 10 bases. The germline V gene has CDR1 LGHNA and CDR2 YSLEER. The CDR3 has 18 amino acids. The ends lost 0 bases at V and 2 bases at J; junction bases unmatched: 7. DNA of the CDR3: TGCGCCAGCAGCCAAGATTGGGACAGGGGCGGATCCAAAAACATTCAGTACTTC. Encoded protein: CASSQDWDRGGSKNIQYF.

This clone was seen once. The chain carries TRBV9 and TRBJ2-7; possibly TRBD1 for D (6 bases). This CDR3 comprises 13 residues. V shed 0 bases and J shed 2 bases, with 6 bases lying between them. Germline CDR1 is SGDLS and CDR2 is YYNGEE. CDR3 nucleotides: TGTGCCAGCAGCGTAGCAGGGGCCTACGAGCAGTACTTC. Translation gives CASSVAGAYEQYF. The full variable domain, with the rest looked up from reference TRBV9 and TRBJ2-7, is DSGVTQTPKHLITATGQRVTLRCSPRSGDLSVYWYQQSLDQGLQFLIQYYNGEERAKGNILERFSAQQFPDLHSELNLSSLELGDSALYFCASSVAGAYEQYFGPGTRLTVT.

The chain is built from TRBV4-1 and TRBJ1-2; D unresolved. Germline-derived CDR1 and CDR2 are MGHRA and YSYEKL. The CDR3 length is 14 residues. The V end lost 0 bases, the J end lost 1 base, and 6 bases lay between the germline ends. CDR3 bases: TGCGCCAGCAGCCAAGAACTCCATAACTATGGCTACACCTTC. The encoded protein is CASSQELHNYGYTF.